This T cell receptor beta chain emerged from a study of T cell repertoires in cytomegalovirus infection. Overall study context: Through public TCR beta signatures, both CMV infection and matching HLA type were indicated. Overall study findings and caveats: CMV-specific TCR beta clonotypes restricted by HLA-C dominated the ex vivo response. Cumulative frequency of public TCR beta families picked out carriers of CMV plus the relevant HLA.

CDR1 SGHTA and CDR2 FQGNSA come from the germline V gene. There are 18 residues in the CDR3. Trimming removed 0 bases from V and 3 bases from J; junction bases left unmatched: 13. This clonotype appeared a few times. Antigen: not known. MiXCR, run by TCRdb on the reads, gives a single entry per CDR3 protein. The sample has 200,000 or so distinct CDR3 sequences, roughly 30% seen once; the top ten hold about 28%. Input material: PBMCs. This chain connects TRBV7-2 to TRBJ1-1; 7 nucleotides match TRBD1. The sequence derives from a human donor in good health (CMV status not recorded). Some clones in this sample may be carry-over from other donors' samples. The DNA of the CDR3 is TGTGCCAGCAGCTTAGCCCTCCAGGGGGGCGAATGGGACACTGAAGCTTTCTTT. This encodes CASSLALQGGEWDTEAFF.